These T cell receptor beta chains were read from a single sample in a study of cytomegalovirus exposure and HLA in healthy donors. Sequenced by immunoSEQ multiplex PCR; TCRdb stores in-frame clones only, minus some. The data show approximately 210,000 clones, with 82% seen just once and roughly 6% held by the top ten. Sequenced: PBMCs. The origin of the receptors is a man aged 35 to 55 in good health and CMV-seropositive. Both conserved end residues are part of each CDR3. The D gene is left open where the match is weak. Part of the rows lack a size; the others show once, few, many or a class for expanded clones.

V: TRBV30
J: TRBJ1-5
D: TRBD1
size: once
DNA: TGTGCCTGGAGCGCCGGGACAGGGCCGGGCGTGGGGCAGCCCCAGCATTTT
CDR3: CAWSAGTGPGVGQPQHF

V: TRBV9
J: TRBJ2-5
D: -
size: -
DNA: TGTGCCAGCAGCTCGGCAGGGCTCCGGGAGACCCAGTACTTC
CDR3: CASSSAGLRETQYF

V: TRBV6-5
J: TRBJ2-1
D: TRBD2
size: -
DNA: TGTGCCAGCACTCCCCTGACTAGCGGGAGTGGTGAGCAGTTCTTC
CDR3: CASTPLTSGSGEQFF

V: TRBV2
J: TRBJ2-5
D: TRBD1
size: -
DNA: TGTGCCAGCAGGTTAACAGGGGCAGAGACCCAGTACTTC
CDR3: CASRLTGAETQYF

V: TRBV6-1
J: TRBJ2-1
D: TRBD2
size: -
DNA: TGTGCCAGCAGTCACCTAGCGGGAGCGGAGCAGTTCTTC
CDR3: CASSHLAGAEQFF

V: TRBV7-8
J: TRBJ2-5
D: TRBD2
size: -
DNA: TGTGCCAGCAGCCACGGACTAGTCCTTGAGACCCAGTACTTC
CDR3: CASSHGLVLETQYF

V: TRBV28
J: TRBJ2-5
D: -
size: -
DNA: TGTGCCAGCAGCCTGGACATGAAAGAGACCCAGTACTTC
CDR3: CASSLDMKETQYF

V: TRBV7-8
J: TRBJ1-1
D: -
size: -
DNA: TGTGCCAGCACTTTATTCACTCAGGGGAACACTGAAGCTTTCTTT
CDR3: CASTLFTQGNTEAFF

V: TRBV5-1
J: TRBJ2-5
D: TRBD1
size: -
DNA: TGCGCCAGCAGCTTGGAGGCAGGGGGCGGAGAGACCCAGTACTTC
CDR3: CASSLEAGGGETQYF

V: TRBV7-9
J: TRBJ2-2
D: -
size: -
DNA: TGTGCCAGCAGCTTAGTTTCGGGAGTTAGCACCGGGGAGCTGTTTTTT
CDR3: CASSLVSGVSTGELFF

V: TRBV7-9
J: TRBJ1-5
D: TRBD1
size: -
DNA: TGTGCCAGCAGCTTCTCAACAGGGGAAGGTCAGCCCCAGCATTTT
CDR3: CASSFSTGEGQPQHF

V: TRBV30
J: TRBJ1-2
D: -
size: -
DNA: TGTGCCTGGAGTGTACTGGGCATTACTAACTATGGCTACACCTTC
CDR3: CAWSVLGITNYGYTF

V: TRBV7-2
J: TRBJ2-3
D: TRBD1
size: -
DNA: TGTGCCAGCAGCTTAGGACAGGGGAACACAGATACGCAGTATTTT
CDR3: CASSLGQGNTDTQYF

V: TRBV2
J: TRBJ2-5
D: TRBD1
size: once
DNA: TGTGCCAGCAGTTCCGGGACAGAGGGAGAGACCCAGTACTTC
CDR3: CASSSGTEGETQYF

V: TRBV5-4
J: TRBJ2-3
D: TRBD2
size: -
DNA: TGTGCCAGCAGCTTCCTAGCGGGAGGGCCGGAAGATACGCAGTATTTT
CDR3: CASSFLAGGPEDTQYF

V: TRBV4-2
J: TRBJ2-1
D: TRBD2
size: few
DNA: TGTGCCAGCAGCCAAAGTGGACTAGCGGGAGGGCCAAGAAATGAGCAGTTCTTC
CDR3: CASSQSGLAGGPRNEQFF

V: TRBV5-1
J: TRBJ1-3
D: -
size: few
DNA: TGCGCCAGCAGCTTGGGGACAGCTATCTCTGGAAACACCATATATTTT
CDR3: CASSLGTAISGNTIYF

V: TRBV27
J: TRBJ2-2
D: -
size: -
DNA: TGTGCCAGCCTGGGCCCGACCGGGGAGCTGTTTTTT
CDR3: CASLGPTGELFF

V: TRBV6-6
J: TRBJ2-1
D: -
size: -
DNA: TGTGCCAGCAGTTACAAATTAAATGAGCAGTTCTTC
CDR3: CASSYKLNEQFF

V: TRBV5-1
J: TRBJ2-1
D: TRBD2
size: -
DNA: TGCGCCAGCAGCTTGGGAGGACTAGCGGGAGTAGGGTCCTACAATGAGCAGTTCTTC
CDR3: CASSLGGLAGVGSYNEQFF

V: TRBV30
J: TRBJ1-1
D: -
size: -
DNA: TGTGCCTGGGGGAGGAACACTGAAGCTTTCTTT
CDR3: CAWGRNTEAFF

V: TRBV10-3
J: TRBJ1-1
D: TRBD1
size: few
DNA: TGTGCCATCAGAACGGACAGGGCGAACACTGAAGCTTTCTTT
CDR3: CAIRTDRANTEAFF

V: TRBV5-1
J: TRBJ1-1
D: -
size: -
DNA: TGCGCCAGCAGCTTCGTCCAGGGTGGGTCTACTGAAGCTTTCTTT
CDR3: CASSFVQGGSTEAFF

V: TRBV6-5
J: TRBJ2-5
D: TRBD1
size: -
DNA: TGTGCCAGCAGTGACCCCCCATCGACAGGGAAGTACTTC
CDR3: CASSDPPSTGKYF

V: TRBV4-2
J: TRBJ2-2
D: TRBD2
size: -
DNA: TGTGCCAGCAGCCGATTCGGGACTAGCGGGAGCTTGGGCACAAACACCGGGGAGCTGTTTTTT
CDR3: CASSRFGTSGSLGTNTGELFF

V: TRBV9
J: TRBJ1-1
D: -
size: -
DNA: TGTGCCAGCAGCCCTCGGGGGGGGGTCCCGAACACTGAAGCTTTCTTT
CDR3: CASSPRGGVPNTEAFF

V: TRBV10-3
J: TRBJ2-4
D: TRBD2
size: -
DNA: TGTGCCATCAGTTGGGGACTAGCGGGCGACAAAAACATTCAGTACTTC
CDR3: CAISWGLAGDKNIQYF

V: TRBV2
J: TRBJ2-7
D: -
size: -
DNA: TGTGCCAGCTCGGGAGACTCCTACGAGCAGTACTTC
CDR3: CASSGDSYEQYF

V: TRBV18
J: TRBJ2-7
D: TRBD1
size: once
DNA: TGTGCCAGCTCACCGGGCAGGGGGTCGACCTACGAGCAGTACTTC
CDR3: CASSPGRGSTYEQYF

V: TRBV27
J: TRBJ1-5
D: -
size: -
DNA: TGTGCCAGCAGTTCTTGGGGCGAAGGAGGCAATCAGCCCCAGCATTTT
CDR3: CASSSWGEGGNQPQHF

V: TRBV7-9
J: TRBJ1-2
D: -
size: once
DNA: TGTGCCAGCAGCTCATTAACGGACAGCTATGGCTACACCTTC
CDR3: CASSSLTDSYGYTF

V: TRBV9
J: TRBJ2-1
D: -
size: -
DNA: TGTGCCAGCAGCGTAGTTCCAGGGATAGAGAATGAGCAGTTCTTC
CDR3: CASSVVPGIENEQFF

V: TRBV6-5
J: TRBJ1-1
D: -
size: -
DNA: TGTGCCAGCAGTGCGGACACTGAAGCTTTCTTT
CDR3: CASSADTEAFF

V: TRBV7-3
J: TRBJ1-1
D: -
size: -
DNA: TGTGCCAGCAGCTTAGGGGGGGGCGAAGCTTTCTTT
CDR3: CASSLGGGEAFF

V: TRBV19
J: TRBJ2-1
D: TRBD2
size: -
DNA: TGTGCCAGCACCCCTACTAGCGGGAGGACCCTCTACAATGAGCAGTTCTTC
CDR3: CASTPTSGRTLYNEQFF

V: TRBV5-1
J: TRBJ2-1
D: TRBD2
size: -
DNA: TGCGCCAGCCGTGCCCTCGGGACTAGCGGGAATGAGCAGTTCTTC
CDR3: CASRALGTSGNEQFF

V: TRBV6-1
J: TRBJ2-2
D: -
size: -
DNA: TGTGCCAGCAACGGGAACACCGGGGAGCTGTTTTTT
CDR3: CASNGNTGELFF

V: TRBV5-4
J: TRBJ1-1
D: TRBD1
size: -
DNA: TGTGCCAGCAGCCCGGGACAGGTTAACACTGAAGCTTTCTTT
CDR3: CASSPGQVNTEAFF

V: TRBV27
J: TRBJ1-2
D: -
size: -
DNA: TGTGCCAGCAGTTTATTGGCAGGGCAAACCTATGGCTACACCTTC
CDR3: CASSLLAGQTYGYTF

V: TRBV7-3
J: TRBJ2-7
D: -
size: -
DNA: TGTGCCAGCAGCTCCCGGGACTCAACGAGGGAGCAGTACTTC
CDR3: CASSSRDSTREQYF

V: TRBV9
J: TRBJ2-1
D: TRBD2
size: few
DNA: TGTGCCAGCAGCCCGTACGCTAGCGGAACCTACAATGAGCAGTTCTTC
CDR3: CASSPYASGTYNEQFF

V: TRBV6-5
J: TRBJ2-1
D: -
size: -
DNA: TGTGCCAGCAGTTACGGGGGGGGCATCAGCAATGAGCAGTTCTTC
CDR3: CASSYGGGISNEQFF

V: TRBV5-1
J: TRBJ1-1
D: -
size: -
DNA: TGCGCCAGCAGCTTGGGTCTTATCGGACAGAGGAACACTGAAGCTTTCTTT
CDR3: CASSLGLIGQRNTEAFF

V: TRBV21-1
J: TRBJ2-1
D: -
size: many
DNA: TGTGCCAGCAGCTCCGGGGACAGGGATAGAAATGAGCAGTTCTTC
CDR3: CASSSGDRDRNEQFF

V: TRBV27
J: TRBJ2-1
D: TRBD2
size: -
DNA: TGTGCCAGCAGTTCCTTGGCTAGCGGGAGGGTAAATGAGCAGTTCTTC
CDR3: CASSSLASGRVNEQFF

V: TRBV5-1
J: TRBJ2-4
D: TRBD2
size: once
DNA: TGCGCCAGCTCGGGAGGGGAGGACATTCAGTACTTC
CDR3: CASSGGEDIQYF

V: TRBV6-5
J: TRBJ2-6
D: TRBD1
size: -
DNA: TGTGCCAGCAGCACTGACAGGGCTGGGGCCAACGTCCTGACTTTC
CDR3: CASSTDRAGANVLTF

V: TRBV7-3
J: TRBJ1-1
D: -
size: -
DNA: TGTGCCAGCAGCTTAATGGGGCAGGAGAACACTGAAGCTTTCTTT
CDR3: CASSLMGQENTEAFF

V: TRBV4-2
J: TRBJ2-2
D: TRBD1
size: -
DNA: TGTGCCAGCAGCCTACCCGGACAGGGAGGGGAGCTGTTTTTT
CDR3: CASSLPGQGGELFF

V: TRBV27
J: TRBJ1-5
D: TRBD1
size: -
DNA: TGTGCCAGCAGATTTCAGGGGGTCTCCCAGCCCCAGCATTTT
CDR3: CASRFQGVSQPQHF

V: TRBV5-4
J: TRBJ2-3
D: -
size: -
DNA: TGTGCCAGCAGCTCGGACTCGACAAGCACAGATACGCAGTATTTT
CDR3: CASSSDSTSTDTQYF

V: TRBV5-1
J: TRBJ1-1
D: TRBD1
size: -
DNA: TGCGCCAGCAGCGTTACGGGACAGGGGAAAACTGAAGCTTTCTTT
CDR3: CASSVTGQGKTEAFF

V: TRBV19
J: TRBJ1-5
D: TRBD1
size: -
DNA: TGTGCCAGTAGTCAGGGGGCGGGTCAGCCCCAGCATTTT
CDR3: CASSQGAGQPQHF

V: TRBV27
J: TRBJ1-5
D: -
size: -
DNA: TGTGCCAGCAGTTCAGGGGGCAATCAGCCCCAGCATTTT
CDR3: CASSSGGNQPQHF